Listed here are 14 T cell receptor beta chains from one sample, sequenced in a study of cytotoxic CD8 clonotypes in ibrutinib-treated CLL. Assay used: immunoSEQ multiplex PCR; TCRdb lists only in-frame clones, some missing. Of about 300,000 clones listed, 65% to 85% are singletons. The source material was PBMCs, sampled at disease progression, from a patient treated with ibrutinib. These receptors were collected from a human donor with chronic lymphocytic leukemia.

This clone was counted ten times or more. The identical CDR3 is also encoded by other nucleotide sequences in the sample. This sequence joins TRBV13 and TRBJ1-1; D gene uncertain. The CDR3 is made up of 14 amino acids. Germline CDR1 reads PRHDT; CDR2 reads FYEKMQ (reference sequence). Deletions cut 0 bases from V and 0 bases from J, with 5 bases between. The CDR3 DNA follows: TGTGCCAGCAGCTTAGGCCTGATGAACACTGAAGCTTTCTTT. Translating it yields CASSLGLMNTEAFF.

This chain connects TRBV19 to TRBJ2-1; D might be TRBD1 (6 bases). The germline V gene has CDR1 LNHDA and CDR2 SQIVND (reference sequence). V was trimmed by 5 bases and J by 1 base, leaving 9 bases between them. CDR3 length equals 14 residues. CDR3 bases: TGTGCCAGTAGTCCAGACAGGTCCTACAATGAGCAGTTCTTC. Protein: CASSPDRSYNEQFF.

This clone was counted once. J is TRBJ2-1 and V is TRBV11-2; 12 positions agree with TRBD2. V dropped 4 bases and J dropped 6; count of bases not matched to a gene: 4. CDR1 is SGHAT and CDR2 is FQNNGV in the germline V gene. The CDR3 loop spans 15 amino acids. The CDR3 DNA follows: TGTGCCAGCAGCTCACGACTAGCGGGAGTCAATGAGCAGTTCTTC. Amino acids: CASSSRLAGVNEQFF.

The V call is TRBV19, the J call TRBJ2-6; D may be TRBD2 (5 bases). The germline V and J ends were trimmed by 1 base and 2 bases, with 12 bases remaining between them. Germline CDR1 is LNHDA and CDR2 is SQIVND (reference sequence). CDR3 size: 17 residues. CDR3 amino acids: CASSIGKGVTGANVLTF. CDR3 coding DNA: TGTGCCAGTAGTATAGGCAAGGGAGTTACTGGGGCCAACGTCCTGACTTTC.

J is TRBJ1-2 and V is TRBV9; D remains ambiguous. Germline V CDR1 and CDR2: SGDLS, YYNGEE. The V gene lost 3 bases and the J gene lost 14 bases, with 11 bases spanning the gap. The CDR3 extends over 10 amino acids. In DNA, the CDR3 is TGTGCCAGCAGCGGGAACACGGGGACCTTC. Translating it yields CASSGNTGTF.

The rearrangement links TRBV4-2 to TRBJ2-7, with TRBD1 identical over 10 bases. Germline lookup yields CDR1 LGHNA and CDR2 YNFKEQ. V lost 4 bases and J lost 2; bases outside the gene matches: 17. This CDR3 region has 19 residues. CDR3 DNA: TGTGCCAGCAGCCGCCGAGAACTAGGGGACAGGGGCGCGCCCTACGAGCAGTACTTC. It specifies CASSRRELGDRGAPYEQYF.

The chain carries TRBV29-1 and TRBJ2-3; D unclear. The CDR3 runs 10 residues. V shed 7 bases and J shed 8 bases, with 10 bases lying between them. Germline V gene sequence: CDR1 SQVTM, CDR2 ANQGSEA. The CDR3 sequence is CSAFRATQYF. The CDR3 DNA is TGCAGCGCCTTCCGGGCTACGCAGTATTTT.

This chain uses TRBV6-5 with TRBJ2-7; either TRBD1 or TRBD2 may fit D (6 bases each). Trimming left V 4 bases short and J 1 base short, with 14 bases between. CDR1 and CDR2 (germline): MNHEY, SVGAGI. CDR3 length equals 15 residues. The CDR3 nucleotides are TGTGCCAGCAGTTCCATGGGGGGCATGTCCTACGAGCAGTACTTC. Amino acids: CASSSMGGMSYEQYF.

There are a few counts of this clone. The rearrangement joins TRBV10-3 to TRBJ2-3, with 7 bases that match TRBD2. The V and J ends lost 4 bases and 5 bases, in that order; junction bases with no gene match: 3. CDR3 length: 13 residues. Looked up from germline, CDR1 is ENHRY and CDR2 is SYGVKD. The CDR3 sequence: CAISGASGDTQYF. The CDR3, as DNA: TGTGCCATCAGTGGGGCTAGCGGAGATACGCAGTATTTT.

The gene calls are TRBV9 and TRBJ2-1; a possible D gene is TRBD2 (6 bases). The CDR3 extends over 12 amino acids. Trimming took off 2 bases at V and 10 bases at J, with 10 bases between the two ends. CDR1 SGDLS and CDR2 YYNGEE come from the germline V gene. The CDR3 nucleotides are TGTGCCAGCAGCGTGGGAGGAGCCGAGCAGTTCTTC. Translating gives CASSVGGAEQFF.

The chain couples TRBV6-6 to TRBJ1-6, with 9 bases matching TRBD1. The CDR3 is 14 residues long. From germline, CDR1 is MNHNY and CDR2 SVGAGI (reference sequence). V lost 1 base to trimming and J lost 11 bases; unmatched junction nucleotides: 3. CDR3: CASSYLDRGTPLHF. The DNA for the CDR3 is TGTGCCAGCAGTTACTTGGACAGGGGTACACCCCTCCACTTT.

The CDR3 region is CASSFRSGANVLTF. In nucleotides, the CDR3 is TGTGCCAGCAGTTTCCGCTCTGGGGCCAACGTCCTGACTTTC. This chain joins TRBV28 and TRBJ2-6; no definite D call. Germline V gene data show CDR1 as MDHEN and CDR2 as SYDVKM. CDR3 length: 14 residues. The ends were cut back, 3 bases at V and 0 bases at J, with 3 bases in the middle.

The chain is built from TRBV2 and TRBJ2-7, with D perhaps TRBD1 or TRBD2 (6 bases each). This CDR3 comprises 17 residues. In germline, CDR1 is SNHLY, CDR2 FYNNEI. The V end was cut by 7 bases, the J end by 4 bases, with 26 bases between. In DNA, the CDR3 is TGTGCCAGCATCCTAACTAGGGGGGAAGCCCGCTCTTACGAGCAGTACTTC. Amino acid sequence: CASILTRGEARSYEQYF. The whole variable domain, remainder taken from reference TRBV2 and TRBJ2-7, is EPEVTQTPSHQVTQMGQEVILRCVPISNHLYFYWYRQILGQKVEFLVSFYNNEISEKSEIFDDQFSVERPDGSNFTLKIRSTKLEDSAMYFCASILTRGEARSYEQYFGPGTRLTVT.

The chain is built from TRBV7-9 and TRBJ2-3; a weak D match, TRBD1 (8 bases). This CDR3 comprises 14 residues. Trimming stripped 3 bases from V and 5 bases from J, with 12 bases between. Germline CDR1 and CDR2: SEHNR and FQNEAQ (reference sequence). CDR3 loop: CASSFTGGVDTQYF. CDR3 DNA sequence: TGTGCCAGCAGCTTTACAGGGGGGGTAGATACGCAGTATTTT.